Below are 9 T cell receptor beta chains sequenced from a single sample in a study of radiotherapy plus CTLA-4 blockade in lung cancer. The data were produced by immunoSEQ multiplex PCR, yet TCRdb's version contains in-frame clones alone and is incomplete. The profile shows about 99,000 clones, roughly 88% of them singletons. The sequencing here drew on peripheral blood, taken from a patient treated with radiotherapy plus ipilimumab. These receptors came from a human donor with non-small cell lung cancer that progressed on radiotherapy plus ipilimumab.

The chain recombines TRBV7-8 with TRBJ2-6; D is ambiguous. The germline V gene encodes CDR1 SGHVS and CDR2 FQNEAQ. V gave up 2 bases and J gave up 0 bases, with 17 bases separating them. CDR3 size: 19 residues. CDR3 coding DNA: TGTGCCAGCAGCTTACTAAATCTGGGAAAGAGCTCTGGGGCCAACGTCCTGACTTTC. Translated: CASSLLNLGKSSGANVLTF.

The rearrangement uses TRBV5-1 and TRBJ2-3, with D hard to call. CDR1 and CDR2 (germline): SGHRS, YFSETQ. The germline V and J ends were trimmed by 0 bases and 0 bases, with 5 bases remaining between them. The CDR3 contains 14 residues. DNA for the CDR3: TGCGCCAGCAGCTTGGGTCTCAGCACAGATACGCAGTATTTT. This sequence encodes CASSLGLSTDTQYF.

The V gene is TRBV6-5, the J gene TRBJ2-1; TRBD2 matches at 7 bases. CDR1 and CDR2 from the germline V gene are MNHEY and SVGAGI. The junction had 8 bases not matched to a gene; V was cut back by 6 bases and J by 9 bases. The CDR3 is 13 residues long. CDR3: CASRAGTMGEQFF. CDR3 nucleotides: TGTGCCAGCAGGGCGGGGACTATGGGTGAGCAGTTCTTC.

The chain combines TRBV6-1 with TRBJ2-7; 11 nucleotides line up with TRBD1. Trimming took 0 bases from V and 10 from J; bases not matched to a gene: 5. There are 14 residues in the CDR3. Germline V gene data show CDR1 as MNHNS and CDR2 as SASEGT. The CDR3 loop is CASSEAGTGGDQYF. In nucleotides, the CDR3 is TGTGCCAGCAGTGAAGCGGGGACAGGGGGAGACCAGTACTTC.

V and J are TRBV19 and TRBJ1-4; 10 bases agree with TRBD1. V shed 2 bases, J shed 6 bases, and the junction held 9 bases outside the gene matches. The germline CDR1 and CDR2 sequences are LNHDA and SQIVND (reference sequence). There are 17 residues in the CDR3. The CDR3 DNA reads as TGTGCCAGTAGTATAAGGGGAAGGGGGACAGGGGATGAAAAACTGTTTTTT. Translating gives CASSIRGRGTGDEKLFF.

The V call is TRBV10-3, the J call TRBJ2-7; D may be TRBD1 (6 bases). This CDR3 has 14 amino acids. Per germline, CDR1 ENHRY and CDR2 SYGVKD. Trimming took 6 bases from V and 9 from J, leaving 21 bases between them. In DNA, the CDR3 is TGTGCCATCAGGGGGGAAGGACAGCAATCCCCGCAGTACTTC. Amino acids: CAIRGEGQQSPQYF.

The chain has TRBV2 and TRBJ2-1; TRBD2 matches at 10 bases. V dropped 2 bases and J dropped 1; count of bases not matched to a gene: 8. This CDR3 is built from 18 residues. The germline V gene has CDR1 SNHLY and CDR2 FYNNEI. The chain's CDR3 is CASSENLAGVGSYNEQFF. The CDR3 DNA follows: TGTGCCAGCAGTGAAAACCTAGCGGGAGTTGGATCCTACAATGAGCAGTTCTTC.

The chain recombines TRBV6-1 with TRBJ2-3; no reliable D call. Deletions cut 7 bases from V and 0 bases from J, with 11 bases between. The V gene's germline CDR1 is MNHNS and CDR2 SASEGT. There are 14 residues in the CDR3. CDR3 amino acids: CASTYWLSTDTQYF. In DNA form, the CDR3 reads TGTGCCAGCACCTACTGGCTAAGCACAGATACGCAGTATTTT.

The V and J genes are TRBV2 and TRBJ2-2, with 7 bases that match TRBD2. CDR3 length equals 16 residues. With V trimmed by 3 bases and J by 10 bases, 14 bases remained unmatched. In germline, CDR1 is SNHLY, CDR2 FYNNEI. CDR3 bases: TGTGCCAGCAGTGATCGGGCCGACAGACTAGCACTGGAGCTGTTTTTT. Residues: CASSDRADRLALELFF. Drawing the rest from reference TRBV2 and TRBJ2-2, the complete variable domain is EPEVTQTPSHQVTQMGQEVILRCVPISNHLYFYWYRQILGQKVEFLVSFYNNEISEKSEIFDDQFSVERPDGSNFTLKIRSTKLEDSAMYFCASSDRADRLALELFFGEGSRLTVL.